The rows below give T cell receptor beta chains drawn from one sample of a study of T cells in Graves' hyperthyroidism and ophthalmopathy. Via MiXCR, TCRdb re-called the multiplex PCR reads, giving one row per CDR3 protein. The data show fewer than 650,000 distinct CDR3 sequences, roughly 14% seen once. The sequenced sample was blood. These receptors were taken from a woman in her thirties with Graves' hyperthyroidism that later progressed to Graves' ophthalmopathy. Each CDR3 is given with its conserved first and last residue. D genes are given only for firm matches. Where a row states a size, it is once, few, many or the class of an expanded clone; other rows omit it.

>NA|TRBV20-1|TRBJ2-1|many
CSVDGGHSYNEQFF
TGCAGTGTAGACGGCGGGCATTCATACAATGAGCAGTTCTTC
>NA|TRBV27|TRBJ2-2|many
CASSLLGGGAGTGELFF
TGTGCCAGCAGTTTATTAGGCGGGGGCGCAGGCACCGGGGAGCTGTTTTTT
>NA|TRBV30|TRBJ1-2|many
CAWSNGAYYGYTF
TGTGCCTGGAGTAACGGGGCCTACTATGGCTACACCTTC
>TRBD1|TRBV20-1|TRBJ1-2|many
CSALATGGLSYGYTF
TGCAGTGCCCTAGCGACAGGGGGACTTTCCTATGGCTACACCTTC
>NA|TRBV6-1|TRBJ2-6|few
CASRIGKVPNSGANVLTF
TGTGCCAGCAGGATTGGGAAGGTTCCTAACTCTGGGGCCAACGTCCTGACTTTC
>NA|TRBV30|TRBJ2-7|many
CAWSVGSSYEQYF
TGTGCCTGGAGTGTAGGCAGCTCCTACGAGCAGTACTTC
>TRBD2|TRBV9|TRBJ2-3|few
CASSALAGETTDTQCF
TGTGCCAGCAGCGCCCTAGCGGGAGAAACCACAGATACGCAGTGTTTT
>TRBD1|TRBV2|TRBJ1-5|many
CASTRDSGSNQPQHF
TGTGCCAGCACCAGGGACAGCGGGAGCAATCAGCCCCAGCATTTT
>NA|TRBV29-1|TRBJ1-3|many
CSVEDQRAGNTIYF
TGCAGCGTTGAAGATCAGCGGGCTGGAAACACCATATATTTT
>NA|TRBV30|TRBJ1-3|few
CAGGTGISGNTIYF
TGTGCCGGGGGAACAGGGATCTCTGGAAACACCATATATTTT
>NA|TRBV7-9|TRBJ1-4|many
CASTGSTGEKLFF
TGTGCCAGCACCGGGTCCACGGGGGAAAAACTGTTTTTT
>TRBD2|TRBV11-2|TRBJ2-5|many
CASSSFPGLAGGRETQYF
TGTGCCAGCAGCTCCTTCCCGGGACTAGCGGGAGGACGAGAGACCCAGTACTTC
>TRBD1|TRBV2|TRBJ1-5|many
CASRGLGQGWGQPQHF
TGTGCCAGCAGAGGCCTGGGACAGGGATGGGGTCAGCCCCAGCATTTT
>NA|TRBV4-3|TRBJ2-2|NA
CASSQDTWRTPAGELFF
TGCGCCAGCAGCCAAGACACGTGGCGAACGCCTGCCGGGGAGCTGTTTTTT
>NA|TRBV7-8|TRBJ1-4|many
CASSFQGVGEKLFF
TGTGCCAGCAGCTTCCAGGGAGTAGGTGAAAAACTGTTTTTT
>NA|TRBV20-1|TRBJ2-7|many
CSARGSAGALVYEQYF
TGCAGTGCTAGAGGTTCGGCTGGGGCCCTAGTATACGAGCAGTACTTC
>TRBD2|TRBV7-8|TRBJ2-1|many
CASSLGSGGTYNEQFF
TGTGCCAGCAGCTTAGGTAGCGGGGGGACCTACAATGAGCAGTTCTTC
>TRBD2|TRBV9|TRBJ2-5|few
CASSASGLAGLNQETQYF
TGTGCCAGCAGCGCTTCGGGACTAGCGGGACTAAACCAAGAGACCCAGTACTTC
>NA|TRBV10-3|TRBJ2-2|many
CAISGDRQNTGELFF
TGTGCCATCAGTGGTGACAGGCAGAACACCGGGGAGCTGTTTTTT
>NA|TRBV27|TRBJ1-4|many
CATRILSTAPGREKLFF
TGTGCCACCCGAATCCTTTCGACAGCCCCAGGTCGGGAAAAACTGTTTTTT
>NA|TRBV20-1|TRBJ2-3|many
CSARDLSGRTDTQYF
TGCAGTGCTAGAGATCTTAGCGGCCGCACAGATACGCAGTATTTT
>TRBD2|TRBV3-1|TRBJ2-2|many
CASSPRTSGSGTGELFF
TGTGCCAGCAGCCCTCGGACTAGCGGGAGCGGCACCGGGGAGCTGTTTTTT
>TRBD2|TRBV7-9|TRBJ2-1|NA
CASSGALAGVVEQFF
TGTGCCAGCAGTGGTGCTCTAGCGGGAGTGGTTGAGCAGTTCTTC
>TRBD2|TRBV11-3|TRBJ2-1|many
CASSSLAGEGNEQFF
TGTGCCAGCAGCTCACTAGCGGGAGAGGGGAATGAGCAGTTCTTC
>NA|TRBV14|TRBJ1-3|few
CASSSRQVPTGNTIYF
TGTGCCAGCAGCTCGCGACAGGTACCTACTGGAAACACCATATATTTT
>TRBD2|TRBV9|TRBJ2-3|many
CASSVPPSGGTDTQYF
TGTGCCAGCAGCGTCCCCCCCAGCGGGGGCACAGATACGCAGTATTTT
>TRBD1|TRBV12-3/TRBV12-4|TRBJ1-1|many
CASRDRVWTEAFF
TGTGCCAGCAGGGACAGGGTATGGACTGAAGCTTTCTTT
>NA|TRBV7-9|TRBJ2-1|NA
CASSPGTRSPPYNEQFF
TGTGCCAGCAGCCCGGGGACTCGCTCTCCCCCCTACAATGAGCAGTTCTTC
>TRBD1|TRBV27|TRBJ1-2|many
CASSLGGQGTIYGYTF
TGTGCCAGCAGTTTGGGGGGACAGGGGACTATCTATGGCTACACCTTC
>NA|TRBV4-2|TRBJ1-1|many
CASSQEGSSRYTEAFF
TGTGCCAGCAGCCAAGAGGGTTCTTCAAGGTACACTGAAGCTTTCTTT
>NA|TRBV28|TRBJ2-2|many
CASSLQGGQTGELFF
TGTGCCAGCAGTTTACAAGGGGGGCAAACCGGGGAGCTGTTTTTT
>NA|TRBV20-1|TRBJ1-2|NA
CSARDTISNYGYTF
TGCAGTGCTAGAGATACTATATCGAACTATGGCTACACCTTC
>NA|TRBV2|TRBJ2-1|many
CASSDGLTYNEQFF
TGTGCCAGCAGTGATGGTTTAACCTACAATGAGCAGTTCTTC
>TRBD1|TRBV20-1|TRBJ1-2|many
CSAISPGQGAGYGYTF
TGCAGTGCTATCAGCCCGGGACAGGGGGCGGGCTATGGCTACACCTTC
>NA|TRBV12-3/TRBV12-4|TRBJ2-2|many
CASSSSMTGELFF
TGTGCCAGCAGTTCCTCTATGACCGGGGAGCTGTTTTTT
>NA|TRBV6-1|TRBJ2-7|NA
CASRSPWAEGGDEQYF
TGTGCCAGCAGGTCGCCTTGGGCGGAGGGGGGGGACGAGCAGTACTTC
>NA|TRBV7-8|TRBJ1-1|few
CASSLRGTDEAFF
TGTGCCAGCAGCTTAAGGGGGACCGACGAAGCTTTCTTT
>TRBD2|TRBV7-8|TRBJ2-1|many
CASSKTSGGGYNEQFF
TGTGCCAGCAGCAAGACTAGCGGGGGGGGTTACAATGAGCAGTTCTTC
>NA|TRBV6-1|TRBJ2-1|few
CASSPLKLAYNEQFF
TGTGCCAGCAGTCCCCTGAAGTTGGCCTACAATGAGCAGTTCTTC
>NA|TRBV11-2|TRBJ2-7|few
CATSSGHEQYF
TGTGCCACTTCCTCGGGGCACGAGCAGTACTTC
>NA|TRBV2|TRBJ2-5|many
CASSEGQMETQYF
TGTGCCAGCAGCGAAGGACAGATGGAGACCCAGTACTTC
>NA|TRBV28|TRBJ1-1|NA
CASSPVAGAGKTEAFF
TGTGCCAGCAGTCCCGTGGCAGGGGCGGGGAAGACTGAAGCTTTCTTT
>NA|TRBV27|TRBJ2-3|NA
CASSPDYSTDTRYF
TGTGCCAGCAGTCCCGACTATAGCACAGATACGCGGTATTTT
>TRBD2|TRBV20-1|TRBJ2-1|NA
CSAVGDYFGMGGSGNEQFF
TGCAGTGCTGTGGGTGACTACTTTGGGATGGGCGGGAGTGGGAATGAGCAGTTCTTC
>TRBD2|TRBV6-6|TRBJ2-7|many
CASSYSRTSGRAYEQYF
TGTGCCAGCAGTTACTCTCGGACTAGCGGGAGAGCCTACGAGCAGTACTTC
>NA|TRBV7-3|TRBJ1-1|many
CASSLNHPSLNTEAFF
TGTGCCAGCAGCTTAAATCATCCGTCTTTGAACACTGAAGCTTTCTTT
>TRBD1|TRBV2|TRBJ2-1|many
CASSEAGTAVGGEFF
TGTGCCAGCAGTGAAGCCGGGACAGCCGTAGGGGGAGAGTTCTTC
>NA|TRBV5-1|TRBJ2-2|few
CASSRGGSGTGELFF
TGCGCCAGCAGCCGAGGGGGGTCGGGGACCGGGGAGCTGTTTTTT
>NA|TRBV9|TRBJ2-3|NA
CASSGDADTQYF
TGTGCCAGCTCGGGAGACGCAGATACGCAGTATTTT
>NA|TRBV6-1|TRBJ2-7|few
CASSSGPEKQYF
TGTGCCAGCAGTTCGGGTCCCGAGAAGCAGTACTTC
>NA|TRBV5-1|TRBJ1-1|NA
CASSIQGLEAFF
TGCGCCAGCAGCATACAGGGCCTTGAAGCTTTCTTT
>NA|TRBV5-4|TRBJ2-1|many
CASSFGDLAGNEQFF
TGTGCCAGCAGCTTTGGGGATCTAGCCGGCAATGAGCAGTTCTTC
>TRBD1|TRBV24-1|TRBJ2-5|many
CATSDRPGQGTETQYF
TGTGCCACCAGTGATAGGCCGGGACAGGGAACAGAGACCCAGTACTTC
>TRBD1|TRBV6-1|TRBJ1-2|many
CASDLTGNVGVYTF
TGTGCCAGCGACCTGACAGGGAACGTCGGGGTCTACACCTTC
>NA|TRBV3-1|TRBJ2-1|NA
CASSQRGIEQFF
TGTGCCAGCAGCCAGAGGGGAATCGAGCAGTTCTTC
>NA|TRBV6-1|TRBJ1-2|many
CASSEGDGTIYGYTF
TGTGCCAGCAGTGAAGGGGACGGTACCATCTATGGCTACACCTTC
>TRBD2|TRBV20-1|TRBJ2-3|many
CSAPSGRPSDTQYF
TGCAGTGCACCTAGCGGGAGACCTTCAGATACGCAGTATTTT
>TRBD1|TRBV12-3/TRBV12-4|TRBJ1-1|many
CASSFRTGGNTEAFF
TGTGCCAGCAGTTTCCGGACAGGGGGGAACACTGAAGCTTTCTTT
>NA|TRBV12-3/TRBV12-4|TRBJ1-1|many
CASSLFGTENTEAFF
TGTGCCAGCAGTTTATTCGGGACCGAGAACACTGAAGCTTTCTTT